This TCR beta chain was retrieved from a study of monozygotic twins with inflammatory bowel disease. After re-calling the 5' RACE reads, TCRdb lists one entry per CDR3 protein, DNA absent. Its table lists 140,000 to 150,000 distinct CDR3 sequences. The template was total RNA from whole blood, with no T cell sorting. On this clonotype: Its antigen remains unidentified.

Findings and limits, study-wide: Varying immunosuppressive regimens may have increased patient repertoire variability. Distinct T cell subtypes could not be told apart. Healthy twins shared more clonotypes with others than IBD patients, most markedly active ones.

CDR3 length: 14 residues. Germline CDR1 is LNHDA and CDR2 is SQIVND (reference sequence). The chain has TRBV19 and TRBJ2-7; TCRdb outputs TRBD1, but without DNA this stays unchecked. Sequenced material: blood. The receptor was isolated from a human donor with ulcerative colitis or Crohn's disease, or a healthy co-twin of an affected twin (not recorded which). CDR3 region: CASSAGTVFNEQYF.